Shown below are 11 T cell receptor beta chains from a single sample sequenced in a study of blood T cell repertoires in COVID-19. The table came from immunoSEQ multiplex PCR; TCRdb's copy has only in-frame clones and leaves some out. The sample yields more than 200,000 clones, approximately 83% seen once. Sequenced input: peripheral blood. Receptors were obtained from a man in his forties with acute or convalescent COVID-19.

The J gene is TRBJ1-1, the V gene TRBV3-1 (or the pseudogene TRBV3-2), with 10 bases matching TRBD1. The CDR3 totals 13 residues. The ends lost 7 bases at V and 7 bases at J; junction bases unmatched: 6. Germline CDR1 and CDR2: LGHDT and YNNKEL (reference sequence). This chain's CDR3 is CASTRTGGIEAFF. The CDR3 DNA is TGTGCCAGCACTCGGACAGGGGGTATTGAAGCTTTCTTT.

This chain links TRBV6-1 with TRBJ2-7, with 7 bases identical to TRBD1. Germline V lookup: CDR1 MNHNS, CDR2 SASEGT. The CDR3 is made up of 15 amino acids. Losses at the gene ends were 0 bases for V and 3 bases for J; bases not matched to a gene: 5. In DNA, the CDR3 is TGTGCCAGCAGTGAAGCGACAGGGCCTTTCTACGAGCAGTACTTC. Translated: CASSEATGPFYEQYF.

The rearrangement links TRBV27 to TRBJ2-7, with 11 bases identical to TRBD2. Germline CDR1 MNHEY, CDR2 SMNVEV (reference sequence). The junction had 11 bases not matched to a gene; V was cut back by 5 bases and J by 2 bases. This CDR3 region has 17 residues. As DNA, the CDR3 is TGTGCCAGCAGTCCCTTGAGTACTAGCGGGGGAACCTACGAGCAGTACTTC. It yields the protein CASSPLSTSGGTYEQYF.

This chain joins TRBV7-2 and TRBJ1-2; 7 bases are a match to TRBD1. The CDR3 runs 15 residues. V was clipped by 1 base and J by 2 bases; unmatched bases: 4. In germline, CDR1 is SGHTA, CDR2 FQGNSA. CDR3 nucleotides: TGTGCCAGCAGCTTAGATACAGGGGCCAACTATGGCTACACCTTC. Translated: CASSLDTGANYGYTF.

The gene calls are TRBV5-1 and TRBJ1-1, with TRBD1 matching 7 bases. The CDR3 covers 14 residues. Per the germline V gene, CDR1 is SGHRS and CDR2 is YFSETQ. Trimming took 4 bases from V and 1 from J; bases not matched to a gene: 4. CDR3 region: CASSRGQSNTEAFF. CDR3 DNA sequence: TGCGCCAGCAGCCGGGGACAGTCGAACACTGAAGCTTTCTTT.

The rearrangement links TRBV19 to TRBJ1-5; 10 bases fit TRBD1. The CDR3 covers 15 residues. The junction had 8 bases not matched to a gene; V was cut back by 5 bases and J by 7 bases. Germline CDR1 LNHDA, CDR2 SQIVND (reference sequence). The CDR3 DNA reads as TGTGCCAGTAGTCCCGACAGGGGGCGTGTGCAGCCCCAGCATTTT. Translating it yields CASSPDRGRVQPQHF.

This chain connects TRBV3-1 (or the pseudogene TRBV3-2) to TRBJ1-6; no firm D call. The ends were cut back, 5 bases at V and 8 bases at J, with 10 bases in the middle. CDR1 LGHDT and CDR2 YNNKEL come from the germline V gene (reference sequence). The CDR3 has 13 amino acids. CDR3 loop: CASSSRRDSPLHF. CDR3 coding DNA: TGTGCCAGCAGCAGTCGCCGGGATTCACCCCTCCACTTT.

CDR3 in amino acids: CASSKTSGIYEQYF. The CDR3 bases are TGTGCCAGCAGTAAGACTAGCGGTATTTACGAGCAGTACTTC. The chain combines TRBV9 with TRBJ2-7, with 9 bases aligning to TRBD2. Germline-derived CDR1 and CDR2 are SGDLS and YYNGEE. V dropped 5 bases and J dropped 4; count of bases not matched to a gene: 7. CDR3 length: 14 amino acids.

This chain links TRBV25-1 with TRBJ1-2, with 7 bases identical to TRBD1. CDR3 length equals 14 residues. From germline, CDR1 is MGHDK and CDR2 SYGVNS. V lost 5 bases and J lost 2; bases outside the gene matches: 5. In DNA, the CDR3 is TGTGCCAGCAGTTTAGGGGGCGCGAACTATGGCTACACCTTC. Translating gives CASSLGGANYGYTF.

V and J are TRBV5-6 and TRBJ2-1, with D perhaps matching TRBD2 (6 bases). CDR3 length: 12 amino acids. The germline V and J ends were trimmed by 4 bases and 9 bases, with 11 bases remaining between them. Germline V gene data show CDR1 as SGHDT and CDR2 as YYEEEE. The CDR3 sequence is CASSRLDLEQFF. The CDR3 DNA sequence: TGTGCCAGCAGCAGACTAGACCTTGAGCAGTTCTTC.

The gene calls are TRBV29-1 and TRBJ1-1; a weak D match, TRBD1 (6 bases). The germline V gene has CDR1 SQVTM and CDR2 ANQGSEA. V dropped 2 bases and J dropped 1 base, with 8 bases sitting between them. The CDR3 has 13 residues. CDR3 coding DNA: TGCAGCGTTGAACCCAGGGGGAACACTGAAGCTTTCTTT. Protein: CSVEPRGNTEAFF.